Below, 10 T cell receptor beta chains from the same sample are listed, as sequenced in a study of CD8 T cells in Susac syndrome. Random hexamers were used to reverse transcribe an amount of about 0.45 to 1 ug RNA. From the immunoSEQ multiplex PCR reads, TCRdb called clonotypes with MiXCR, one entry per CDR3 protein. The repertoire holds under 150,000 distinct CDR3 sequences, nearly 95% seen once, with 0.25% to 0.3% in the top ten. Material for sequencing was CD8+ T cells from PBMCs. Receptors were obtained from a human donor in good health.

The CDR3 region is CASIPHEQFF. CDR3 nucleotides: TGTGCCAGCATCCCCCATGAGCAGTTCTTC. V is TRBV7-3 and J is TRBJ2-1; D uncertain. Germline assignment: CDR1 SGHTA and CDR2 FQGTGA. This CDR3 region has 10 residues. The ends were cut back, 7 bases at V and 8 bases at J, with 6 bases in the middle.

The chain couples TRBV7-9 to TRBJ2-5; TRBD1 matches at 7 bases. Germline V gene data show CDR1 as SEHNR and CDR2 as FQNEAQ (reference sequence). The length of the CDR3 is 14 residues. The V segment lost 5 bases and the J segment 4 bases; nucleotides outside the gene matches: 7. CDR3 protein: CASSAAPGGETQYF. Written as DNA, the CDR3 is TGTGCCAGCAGCGCCGCCCCAGGGGGAGAGACCCAGTACTTC. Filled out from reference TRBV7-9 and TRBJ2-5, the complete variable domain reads DTGVSQNPRHKITKRGQNVTFRCDPISEHNRLYWYRQTLGQGPEFLTYFQNEAQLEKSRLLSDRFSAERPKGSFSTLEIQRTEQGDSAMYLCASSAAPGGETQYFGPGTRLLVL.

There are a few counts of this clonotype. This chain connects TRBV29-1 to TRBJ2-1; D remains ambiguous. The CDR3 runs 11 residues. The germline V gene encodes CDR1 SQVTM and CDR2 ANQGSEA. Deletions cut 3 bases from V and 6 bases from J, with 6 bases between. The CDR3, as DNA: TGCAGCGTTGATCTGGGCAATGAGCAGTTCTTC. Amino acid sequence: CSVDLGNEQFF.

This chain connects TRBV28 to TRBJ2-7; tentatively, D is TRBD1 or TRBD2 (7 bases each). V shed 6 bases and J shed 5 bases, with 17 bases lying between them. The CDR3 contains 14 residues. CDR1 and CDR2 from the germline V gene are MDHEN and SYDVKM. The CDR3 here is CASRYRGGFDEQYF. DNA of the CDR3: TGTGCCAGCAGGTACAGGGGAGGGTTCGACGAGCAGTACTTC.

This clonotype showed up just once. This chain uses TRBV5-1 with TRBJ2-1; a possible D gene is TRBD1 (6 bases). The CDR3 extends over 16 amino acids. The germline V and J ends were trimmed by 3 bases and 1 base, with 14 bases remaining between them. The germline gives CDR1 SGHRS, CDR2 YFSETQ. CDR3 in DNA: TGCGCCAGCAGCTCGACAGGTCCAAGGTCCTACAATGAGCAGTTCTTC. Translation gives CASSSTGPRSYNEQFF. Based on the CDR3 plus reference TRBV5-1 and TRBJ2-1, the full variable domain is KAGVTQTPRYLIKTRGQQVTLSCSPISGHRSVSWYQQTPGQGLQFLFEYFSETQRNKGNFPGRFSGRQFSNSRSEMNVSTLELGDSALYLCASSSTGPRSYNEQFFGPGTRLTVL.

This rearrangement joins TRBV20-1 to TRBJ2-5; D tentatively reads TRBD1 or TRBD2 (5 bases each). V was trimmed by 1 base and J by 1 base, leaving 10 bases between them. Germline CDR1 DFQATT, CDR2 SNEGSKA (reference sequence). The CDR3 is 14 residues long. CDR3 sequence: CSARGRGRQETQYF. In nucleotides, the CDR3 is TGCAGTGCTAGAGGTCGGGGCCGCCAAGAGACCCAGTACTTC.

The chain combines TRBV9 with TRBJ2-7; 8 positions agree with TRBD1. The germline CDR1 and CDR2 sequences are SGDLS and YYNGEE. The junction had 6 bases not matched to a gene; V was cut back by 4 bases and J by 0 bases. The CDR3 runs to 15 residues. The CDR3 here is CASSLGQGSSYEQYF. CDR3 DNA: TGTGCCAGCAGCCTCGGACAGGGAAGCTCCTACGAGCAGTACTTC.

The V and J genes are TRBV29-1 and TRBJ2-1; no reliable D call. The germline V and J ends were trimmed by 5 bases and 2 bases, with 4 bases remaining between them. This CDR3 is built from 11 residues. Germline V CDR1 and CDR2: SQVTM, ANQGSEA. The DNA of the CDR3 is TGCAGCGTTTCCGCCTACAATGAGCAGTTCTTC. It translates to CSVSAYNEQFF.

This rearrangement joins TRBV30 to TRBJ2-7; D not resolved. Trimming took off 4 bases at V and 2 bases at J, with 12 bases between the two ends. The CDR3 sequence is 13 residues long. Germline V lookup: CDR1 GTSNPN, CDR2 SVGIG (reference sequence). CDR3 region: CAWNGDIAYEQYF. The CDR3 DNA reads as TGTGCCTGGAATGGTGACATAGCCTACGAGCAGTACTTC.

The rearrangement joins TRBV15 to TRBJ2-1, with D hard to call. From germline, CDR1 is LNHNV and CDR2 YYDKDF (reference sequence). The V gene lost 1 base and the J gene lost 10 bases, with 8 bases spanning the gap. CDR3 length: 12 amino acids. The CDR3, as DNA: TGTGCCACCAGCAGAGGAGGAAGGGAGCAGTTCTTC. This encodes CATSRGGREQFF.